The 5 T cell receptor beta chains given below trace back to one sample, sequenced in a study of blood T cell repertoires in COVID-19. The repertoire was sequenced with immunoSEQ multiplex PCR; TCRdb's copy has only in-frame clones and lacks some. The sample has about 200,000 clones; 70% to 85% are singletons. Sequencing input: peripheral blood. All receptors derive from a middle-aged man with active or convalescent COVID-19.

V and J are TRBV6-5 and TRBJ2-7; TRBD2 matches at 7 bases. The germline CDR1 and CDR2 sequences are MNHEY and SVGAGI. This CDR3 contains 15 residues. The V gene end was trimmed by 10 bases and the J gene end by 7 bases; junction bases not matched to a gene: 19. The CDR3 nucleotides are TGTGCCACCTCCTCGGTGCCACGCGGGAGTTGGGAGCAGTACTTC. It specifies CATSSVPRGSWEQYF.

Here the CDR3 reads CASRVGSSGNTIYF. The CDR3 region has the DNA TGTGCCAGCAGAGTCGGTAGCTCTGGAAACACCATATATTTT. The J gene is TRBJ1-3, the V gene TRBV28; no clear D gene. The CDR3 spans 14 residues. Germline-derived CDR1 and CDR2 are MDHEN and SYDVKM. Trimming removed 6 bases from V and 0 bases from J, with 9 bases in between.

The rearrangement uses TRBV15 and TRBJ1-2, with TRBD1 matching 7 bases. Germline V lookup: CDR1 LNHNV, CDR2 YYDKDF (reference sequence). Trimming took 3 bases from V and 0 from J; bases not matched to a gene: 7. The CDR3 sequence is 16 residues long. The CDR3 DNA reads as TGTGCCACCAGCAGGGATATGACAGGGTCTAACTATGGCTACACCTTC. This encodes CATSRDMTGSNYGYTF.

The rearrangement links TRBV7-3 to TRBJ1-5, with a tentative D call TRBD1 (6 bases). V was trimmed by 4 bases and J by 4 bases, leaving 14 bases between them. The length of the CDR3 is 15 residues. Germline loops: CDR1 SGHTA, CDR2 FQGTGA. For the CDR3, the DNA is TGTGCCAGCAGCTCTACTACCAGGGGTAATCAGCCCCAGCATTTT. It codes for CASSSTTRGNQPQHF.

The rearrangement links TRBV4-1 to TRBJ2-2; TRBD2 agrees at 13 bases. Germline V gene sequence: CDR1 MGHRA, CDR2 YSYEKL. V shed 4 bases and J 1 base; nucleotides not matched to a gene: 9. CDR3 length: 19 residues. CDR3 sequence (DNA): TGCGCCAGCAGCCCCTGGGGACTAGCGGGGCCCTTGAACACCGGGGAGCTGTTTTTT. Translating gives CASSPWGLAGPLNTGELFF.